Each of the 27 T cell receptor beta chains below was sequenced from the same sample in a study of blood T cell repertoires in COVID-19. The data were produced by immunoSEQ multiplex PCR, yet TCRdb's version contains in-frame clones alone and is incomplete. The sample contains about 160,000 clones, around 85% of which appear only once. Sequencing used peripheral blood. The receptors here all came from a human donor with acute or convalescent COVID-19. The donor label of this sample is uncertain.

The V and J genes are TRBV6-5 and TRBJ1-2; D might be TRBD1 (5 bases). The CDR3 is 14 amino acids. Trimming cost V 7 bases and J 3 bases, with 15 bases left between them. Germline CDR1 reads MNHEY; CDR2 reads SVGAGI. CDR3 residues: CASNPSGGDYGYTF. The CDR3, as DNA: TGTGCCAGCAACCCCAGTGGGGGGGACTATGGCTACACCTTC.

With regard to this clone: The conserved phenylalanine or tryptophan is not found at the CDR3 terminus, so this likely reflects a read error. DNA of the CDR3: TGTGCCAGCAGTGGGGGGACAGCAAATTCACCCCTCCACCTT. Its translation: CASSGGTANSPLHL. This chain uses TRBV2 with TRBJ1-6; 7 nucleotides align to TRBD1. Germline V lookup: CDR1 SNHLY, CDR2 FYNNEI. Trimming took 4 bases from V and 7 from J; bases not matched to a gene: 4. The CDR3 has 14 residues.

This clone occurred once. The chain has TRBV7-2 and TRBJ1-4; TRBD1 might be the D (6 bases). Trimming shortened V by 5 bases and J by 4 bases, and 11 bases separated the two germline ends. Germline V CDR1 and CDR2: SGHTA, FQGNSA. This CDR3 contains 14 residues. DNA of the CDR3: TGTGCCAGCAGCAAACGACAGGTTAATGAAAAACTGTTTTTT. It codes for CASSKRQVNEKLFF.

The chain recombines TRBV7-8 with TRBJ1-5; 7 bases are shared with TRBD1. Per germline, CDR1 SGHVS and CDR2 FQNEAQ. The J segment lost 2 bases and the V segment lost 5 bases, leaving 9 bases of the junction unmatched. This CDR3 comprises 16 residues. CDR3 sequence (DNA): TGTGCCAGCAGCCCCCTCCCCGGACAGGGCAATCAGCCCCAGCATTTT. Amino acid sequence: CASSPLPGQGNQPQHF.

This clone was recorded once. The gene calls are TRBV7-2 and TRBJ2-1; no clear D gene. The ends were cut back, 5 bases at V and 0 bases at J, with 11 bases in the middle. CDR1 SGHTA and CDR2 FQGNSA come from the germline V gene. The CDR3 runs to 15 residues. The CDR3 nucleotides are TGTGCCAGCAGCCCCGACAAGAGCTCCTACAATGAGCAGTTCTTC. This translates into CASSPDKSSYNEQFF.

This rearrangement joins TRBV5-1 to TRBJ1-3; D is perhaps TRBD1 (5 bases). V was shortened by 6 bases and J by 7 bases, with 14 bases between the two germline ends. This CDR3 comprises 13 residues. Per germline, CDR1 SGHRS and CDR2 YFSETQ. CDR3 nucleotide sequence: TGCGCCAGCAAGGTGGCAGGGATGAACACCATATATTTT. Its translation is CASKVAGMNTIYF. The full variable domain, rest sourced from reference TRBV5-1 and TRBJ1-3, is KAGVTQTPRYLIKTRGQQVTLSCSPISGHRSVSWYQQTPGQGLQFLFEYFSETQRNKGNFPGRFSGRQFSNSRSEMNVSTLELGDSALYLCASKVAGMNTIYFGEGSWLTVV.

Comment on this clone: Additional DNA sequences in this sample encode the identical CDR3. The J gene is TRBJ1-1, the V gene TRBV2; D is unresolved. This CDR3 spans 12 amino acids. Germline V lookup: CDR1 SNHLY, CDR2 FYNNEI. The V and J ends lost 6 bases and 0 bases respectively, with 5 bases between them. Here the CDR3 reads CASRRLNTEAFF. The CDR3 DNA sequence: TGTGCCAGCAGGAGGTTGAACACTGAAGCTTTCTTT.

The rearrangement joins TRBV6-5 to TRBJ2-5; D unresolved. The V and J ends lost 0 bases and 1 base respectively, with 12 bases between them. The CDR3 covers 16 residues. Germline V gives CDR1 MNHEY, CDR2 SVGAGI. DNA of the CDR3: TGTGCCAGCAGTTACTCCCCCTACGGTTTCCAAGAGACCCAGTACTTC. This codes for CASSYSPYGFQETQYF.

V is TRBV7-2 and J is TRBJ1-5; 7 bases map to TRBD1. The length of the CDR3 is 16 residues. The V gene end was trimmed by 5 bases and the J gene end by 4 bases; junction bases not matched to a gene: 11. Germline V gives CDR1 SGHTA, CDR2 FQGNSA. The CDR3 here is CASSLLPGTANQPQHF. The CDR3 DNA follows: TGTGCCAGCAGCCTTCTTCCTGGGACAGCAAATCAGCCCCAGCATTTT. The full variable domain, in which reference TRBV7-2 and TRBJ1-5 provide the parts outside the CDR3, is GAGVSQSPSNKVTEKGKDVELRCDPISGHTALYWYRQSLGQGLEFLIYFQGNSAPDKSGLPSDRFSAERTGGSVSTLTIQRTQQEDSAVYLCASSLLPGTANQPQHFGDGTRLSIL.

This clone has a single count. The rearrangement uses TRBV13 and TRBJ2-2; D is perhaps TRBD1 (7 bases). V was pared by 3 bases and J by 3 bases, with 14 bases between. The germline V gene encodes CDR1 PRHDT and CDR2 FYEKMQ (reference sequence). The CDR3 contains 16 residues. This chain's CDR3 is CASSFGRGADTGELFF. For the CDR3, the DNA is TGTGCCAGCAGCTTTGGCAGGGGGGCTGACACCGGGGAGCTGTTTTTT.

V and J are TRBV19 and TRBJ1-5; 7 bases agree with TRBD1. This CDR3 spans 14 amino acids. V dropped 5 bases and J dropped 1; count of bases not matched to a gene: 2. Germline V gene data show CDR1 as LNHDA and CDR2 as SQIVND (reference sequence). CDR3 nucleotide sequence: TGTGCCAGTAGTGTACAGGGGAGCAATCAGCCCCAGCATTTT. Translating it yields CASSVQGSNQPQHF.

The rearrangement links TRBV5-1 to TRBJ1-2, with D maybe TRBD1 (5 bases). Germline V gene data show CDR1 as SGHRS and CDR2 as YFSETQ. Trimming took 2 bases from V and 6 from J, leaving 8 bases between them. CDR3 length: 12 amino acids. In nucleotides, the CDR3 is TGCGCCAGCAGCTTCGGGGGGAATGGCTACACCTTC. Translated: CASSFGGNGYTF. The variable domain in full, with the rest retrieved from reference TRBV5-1 and TRBJ1-2, is KAGVTQTPRYLIKTRGQQVTLSCSPISGHRSVSWYQQTPGQGLQFLFEYFSETQRNKGNFPGRFSGRQFSNSRSEMNVSTLELGDSALYLCASSFGGNGYTFGSGTRLTVV.

The chain employs TRBV5-1 and TRBJ2-1, with D maybe TRBD2 (6 bases). V gave up 2 bases and J gave up 0 bases, with 18 bases separating them. There are 18 residues in the CDR3. In germline, CDR1 is SGHRS, CDR2 YFSETQ. CDR3 sequence reads: CASSFQRTGVSSYNEQFF. CDR3 DNA sequence: TGCGCCAGCAGCTTCCAGAGGACGGGAGTCAGCTCCTACAATGAGCAGTTCTTC.

The chain employs TRBV7-8 and TRBJ1-1; no reliable D call. The germline CDR1 and CDR2 sequences are SGHVS and FQNEAQ. This CDR3 has 15 amino acids. The ends were cut back, 5 bases at V and 5 bases at J, with 18 bases in the middle. The CDR3 here is CASSPPRGVRTEAFF. DNA for the CDR3: TGTGCCAGCAGCCCTCCGCGGGGTGTGAGGACTGAAGCTTTCTTT.

The chain uses TRBV5-1 and TRBJ2-7; D possibly corresponds to TRBD2 (6 bases). Trimming removed 2 bases from V and 4 bases from J, with 10 bases in between. Per the germline V gene, CDR1 is SGHRS and CDR2 is YFSETQ. This CDR3 comprises 13 residues. Written as DNA, the CDR3 is TGCGCCAGCAGCTTCGGGGGTGATTACGAGCAGTACTTC. This gives the protein CASSFGGDYEQYF.

This clone was counted a single time. J is TRBJ1-1 and V is TRBV19; D ambiguous. CDR1 is LNHDA and CDR2 is SQIVND in the germline V gene (reference sequence). This CDR3 spans 14 amino acids. V was clipped by 7 bases and J by 1 base, with 13 bases between them. As DNA, the CDR3 is TGTGCCAGTAAAGGAGGACCCTCGAACACTGAAGCTTTCTTT. Its protein is CASKGGPSNTEAFF. The variable domain in full, completed from reference TRBV19 and TRBJ1-1, reads DGGITQSPKYLFRKEGQNVTLSCEQNLNHDAMYWYRQDPGQGLRLIYYSQIVNDFQKGDIAEGYSVSREKKESFPLTVTSAQKNPTAFYLCASKGGPSNTEAFFGQGTRLTVV.

V is TRBV29-1 and J is TRBJ2-5; TRBD2 agrees at 7 bases. This CDR3 contains 13 residues. CDR1 and CDR2 from the germline V gene are SQVTM and ANQGSEA. V lost 6 bases, J lost 1 base, and 5 bases stayed unmatched. The CDR3 nucleotides are TGCAGCGTGACCCTAGCGGCCCAAGAGACCCAGTACTTC. Translating gives CSVTLAAQETQYF. The full variable domain, completed using reference TRBV29-1 and TRBJ2-5, is SAVISQKPSRDICQRGTSLTIQCQVDSQVTMMFWYRQQPGQSLTLIATANQGSEATYESGFVIDKFPISRPNLTFSTLTVSNMSPEDSSIYLCSVTLAAQETQYFGPGTRLLVL.

The chain joins TRBV6-2 or TRBV6-3 to TRBJ1-2, with TRBD1 matching over 7 bases. The CDR3 length is 16 residues. Looked up from germline, CDR1 is MNHEY and CDR2 is SVGEGT. J lost 0 bases, V lost 7 bases, and 11 bases had no gene match. The CDR3 coding sequence is TGTGCCAGCACCCCGCCCCACAGGGGTTCTAACTATGGCTACACCTTC. Its translation is CASTPPHRGSNYGYTF.

The V call is TRBV7-3, the J call TRBJ1-4, with a tentative D call TRBD1 (5 bases). The CDR3 extends over 14 amino acids. Between the trimmed V and J ends, which lost 6 bases and 5 bases, there was a span of 13 bases. The germline V gene encodes CDR1 SGHTA and CDR2 FQGTGA. The CDR3 here is CASRSRTGNEKLFF. In DNA form, the CDR3 reads TGTGCCAGCAGGTCTAGAACAGGAAATGAAAAACTGTTTTTT.

The chain joins TRBV7-3 to TRBJ2-1, with TRBD2 as a possible D gene (6 bases). V gave up 0 bases and J gave up 10 bases, with 16 bases separating them. The germline V gene encodes CDR1 SGHTA and CDR2 FQGTGA. The CDR3 loop spans 15 amino acids. CDR3 bases: TGTGCCAGCAGCTTAACGTTACTAGCCGGAGGGGAGCAGTTCTTC. Its translation is CASSLTLLAGGEQFF.

The chain joins TRBV2 to TRBJ2-7; TRBD2 is a possible D gene (5 bases). Trimming shortened V by 2 bases and J by 3 bases, and 11 bases separated the two germline ends. CDR3 size: 14 residues. Germline CDR1 reads SNHLY; CDR2 reads FYNNEI. The CDR3 nucleotides are TGTGCCAGCAGTGAACGGGGTATCCGCTACGAGCAGTACTTC. Translation gives CASSERGIRYEQYF. Full variable domain (rest looked up from reference TRBV2 and TRBJ2-7): EPEVTQTPSHQVTQMGQEVILRCVPISNHLYFYWYRQILGQKVEFLVSFYNNEISEKSEIFDDQFSVERPDGSNFTLKIRSTKLEDSAMYFCASSERGIRYEQYFGPGTRLTVT.

The chain joins TRBV6-5 to TRBJ1-4; 8 bases line up with TRBD1. Looked up from germline, CDR1 is MNHEY and CDR2 is SVGAGI. This CDR3 region has 15 residues. V shed 6 bases, J shed 5 bases, and the junction held 8 bases outside the gene matches. CDR3 region: CASSHPSGGNEKLFF. CDR3 DNA sequence: TGTGCCAGCAGCCACCCCTCAGGGGGCAATGAAAAACTGTTTTTT.

The chain links TRBV5-3 to TRBJ2-1; TRBD2 matches 8 bases. TRBV5-3 counts as an open reading frame of uncertain function. This CDR3 region has 16 residues. Trimming cost V 4 bases and J 3 bases; bases outside gene matches: 9. CDR3 nucleotide sequence: TGTGCCAGAAGCGGAGACGGGGGGGCCATCTACAATGAGCAGTTCTTC. Its protein product is CARSGDGGAIYNEQFF.

The rearrangement joins TRBV4-1 to TRBJ1-4, with D tentatively TRBD1 (5 bases). V lost 4 bases to trimming and J lost 4 bases, with 10 bases between them. The CDR3 length is 14 residues. Germline CDR1 is MGHRA and CDR2 is YSYEKL. CDR3 protein: CASSPLGGNEKLFF. Here the CDR3 DNA reads TGCGCCAGCAGCCCCCTGGGGGGTAATGAAAAACTGTTTTTT.

The chain recombines TRBV15 with TRBJ2-7; 9 bases line up with TRBD1. The CDR3 has 15 residues. Germline V lookup: CDR1 LNHNV, CDR2 YYDKDF (reference sequence). Trimming removed 1 base from V and 4 bases from J; junction bases left unmatched: 5. The CDR3: CATSRGGQGSYEQYF. The CDR3 coding sequence is TGTGCCACCAGCAGAGGGGGACAGGGTAGTTACGAGCAGTACTTC.

The chain recombines TRBV3-1 (or the pseudogene TRBV3-2) with TRBJ2-1, with 7 bases that match TRBD2. The V and J ends lost 7 bases and 5 bases, in that order; junction bases with no gene match: 29. Germline V lookup: CDR1 LGHDT, CDR2 YNNKEL (reference sequence). The CDR3 extends over 21 amino acids. Here the CDR3 DNA reads TGTGCCAGCACTAGGGAGGGGATAGGCGGGGTCGTTCCCTATTCCGACAATGAGCAGTTCTTC. Translated, it gives CASTREGIGGVVPYSDNEQFF.

This chain joins TRBV28 and TRBJ1-1, with TRBD1 identical over 11 bases. CDR3 length equals 15 residues. Germline CDR1 reads MDHEN; CDR2 reads SYDVKM. V lost 5 bases and J lost 5; bases outside the gene matches: 7. CDR3 nucleotide sequence: TGTGCCAGCAGTCTGGGACAGGGGGTAGGTACTGAAGCTTTCTTT. Protein sequence: CASSLGQGVGTEAFF.